One sample yielded the 8 T cell receptor beta chains listed below, sequenced in a study of blood T cell repertoires in COVID-19. Sequencing used immunoSEQ multiplex PCR; TCRdb keeps in-frame clones, though not all of them. The sample holds 390,000 or so clones, 85% to 90% seen once. Input material: PBMCs or T cells enriched from blood (not recorded which). These receptors all come from a man aged 18 to 29 who had recovered from COVID-19.

This chain joins TRBV14 and TRBJ1-3; TRBD1 is a possible D gene (6 bases). Germline lookup yields CDR1 SGHDN and CDR2 FVKESK. This CDR3 has 14 amino acids. Trimming took off 3 bases at V and 4 bases at J, with 10 bases between the two ends. The CDR3 nucleotides are TGTGCCAGCAGCCACAGGGGACAAGGAAACACCATATATTTT. It specifies CASSHRGQGNTIYF.

The chain employs TRBV21-1 and TRBJ2-5; the table calls TRBD2, which could not be checked here. TRBV21-1 constitutes a pseudogene. This CDR3 has 15 residues. CDR3 DNA: TGTGCCAGCCTCCAGCGGGGGCTTTACCAAGAGACCCAGTACTTC. It encodes CASLQRGLYQETQYF.

The rearrangement links TRBV7-8 to TRBJ1-5, with unresolved D. With 2 bases removed from V and 4 bases from J, the gap between germline ends came to 12 bases. The germline gives CDR1 SGHVS, CDR2 FQNEAQ. The CDR3 runs to 15 residues. In nucleotides, the CDR3 is TGTGCCAGCAGCTTATGGGCTACAGTAAATCAGCCCCAGCATTTT. Translated, it gives CASSLWATVNQPQHF. Full variable domain (rest looked up from reference TRBV7-8 and TRBJ1-5): GAGVSQSPRYKVAKRGQDVALRCDPISGHVSLFWYQQALGQGPEFLTYFQNEAQLDKSGLPSDRFFAERPEGSVSTLKIQRTQQEDSAVYLCASSLWATVNQPQHFGDGTRLSIL.

The rearrangement joins TRBV7-9 to TRBJ1-1; tentative D call: TRBD1 (5 bases). The CDR3 covers 13 residues. The germline V and J ends were trimmed by 2 bases and 3 bases, with 7 bases remaining between them. Per the germline V gene, CDR1 is SEHNR and CDR2 is FQNEAQ (reference sequence). The chain's CDR3 is CASSLKGYTEAFF. The CDR3 DNA is TGTGCCAGCAGCTTAAAGGGGTACACTGAAGCTTTCTTT. The full variable domain, in which reference TRBV7-9 and TRBJ1-1 provide the parts outside the CDR3, is DTGVSQNPRHKITKRGQNVTFRCDPISEHNRLYWYRQTLGQGPEFLTYFQNEAQLEKSRLLSDRFSAERPKGSFSTLEIQRTEQGDSAMYLCASSLKGYTEAFFGQGTRLTVV.

In nucleotides, the CDR3 is TGTGCCAGCTCACCAAGTTCAGGGCGCGGCACAGATACGCAGTATTTT. It translates to CASSPSSGRGTDTQYF. V and J are TRBV18 and TRBJ2-3; the D gene is possibly TRBD1 (5 bases). The germline CDR1 and CDR2 sequences are KGHSH and LQKENI. V gave up 2 bases and J gave up 1 base, with 13 bases separating them. The CDR3 has 16 residues.

This chain joins TRBV3-1 (or the pseudogene TRBV3-2) and TRBJ2-7; perhaps TRBD1 as D (6 bases). CDR1 and CDR2 from the germline V gene are LGHDT and YNNKEL (reference sequence). The CDR3 has 13 residues. V was shortened by 4 bases and J by 4 bases, with 11 bases between the two germline ends. CDR3 sequence reads: CASSLDSGYEQYF. CDR3 nucleotide sequence: TGTGCCAGCAGCCTGGACAGCGGTTACGAGCAGTACTTC.

The rearrangement links TRBV28 to TRBJ2-7, with TRBD1 matching over 10 bases. The CDR3 extends over 14 amino acids. The V gene's germline CDR1 is MDHEN and CDR2 SYDVKM. Germline trimming cut 8 bases from V and 2 bases from J; bases unmatched to any gene: 6. CDR3 amino acids: CASFATGGPYEQYF. CDR3 DNA sequence: TGTGCCAGCTTCGCGACAGGGGGCCCCTACGAGCAGTACTTC.

V is TRBV24-1 and J is TRBJ2-5; 7 bases align to TRBD1. The CDR3 contains 16 residues. The germline gives CDR1 KGHDR, CDR2 SFDVKD. J gave up 5 bases and V 4 bases, and 12 bases lay outside the gene matches. The CDR3 region has the DNA TGTGCCACCAGTGACCTGGACAGGAATCCGAGGGAGACCCAGTACTTC. Translation: CATSDLDRNPRETQYF.